This T cell receptor (beta chain) came from a study of CD8+ T cells in alopecia areata. V gave up 3 bases and J gave up 1 base, with 8 bases separating them. The CDR3 has 14 amino acids. CDR1 NNHDY and CDR2 SYVADS come from the germline V gene. Following RNA extraction, reverse transcription yielded cDNA that acted as the sequencing template. The repertoire was sequenced with immunoSEQ multiplex PCR; TCRdb's copy has only in-frame clones and lacks some. The data show approximately 280,000 clones, none appearing only once, with roughly 1.2% held by the ten largest. Using CD4, CD8alpha, NKG2D, NKG2ACE and other markers, pooled cutaneous lymph node cells were sorted. Comment on this clone: Gene and germline names: mouse. The observed sequence ends 4 residues before the CDR3 terminus, with the missing tail filled in from the germline J gene. Within the sample, other DNA sequences also encode this same CDR3.

The source of this sequence is a C3H/HeJ mouse with alopecia areata. The MHC haplotype of the strain is H2-k. Sequencing used CD4+ T cells sorted from a lymph node. This rearrangement joins TRBV13-3 to TRBJ2-1; D is possibly TRBD1 (6 bases). The sequenced part of the CDR3 DNA is TGTGCCAGCAGTGTGGGACAAAACTATGCT. Encoded protein: CASSVGQNYA. From start to end, the CDR3 is CASSVGQNYAEQFF.